What follows are 26 T cell receptor beta chains derived from one specimen sequenced in a study of cytomegalovirus exposure and HLA in healthy donors. PCR amplification relied on 60 Vbeta primers (plus 13 Jbeta primers). Here immunoSEQ multiplex PCR was the method, and the copy in TCRdb shows in-frame clones only, minus some. The sample has under 200,000 clones; 60% to 85% are singletons. What was sequenced was PBMCs. The receptors derive from a woman between 50 and 59 years old in good health and CMV-seropositive.

The rearrangement links TRBV5-1 to TRBJ2-5; TRBD2 matches at 13 bases. Unmatched junction bases numbered 3, after V lost 3 bases and J lost 4 bases. The CDR3 is made up of 15 amino acids. Germline CDR1 is SGHRS and CDR2 is YFSETQ. The CDR3 protein is CASSWGLAGRETQYF. The CDR3 region has the DNA TGCGCCAGCAGCTGGGGACTAGCGGGAAGAGAGACCCAGTACTTC.

The chain joins TRBV27 to TRBJ2-5, with a possible D match to TRBD1 (5 bases). The V gene's germline CDR1 is MNHEY and CDR2 SMNVEV (reference sequence). This CDR3 region has 14 residues. V lost 2 bases and J lost 5, with 12 bases in between. CDR3 in DNA: TGTGCCAGCAGTTTAGTAGGGGATGGGGAGACCCAGTACTTC. This codes for CASSLVGDGETQYF.

This clone occurred once. V is TRBV10-3 and J is TRBJ2-1; tentatively, D is TRBD1 (6 bases). Germline values: CDR1 ENHRY, CDR2 SYGVKD. V gave up 0 bases and J gave up 9 bases, with 15 bases separating them. The CDR3 spans 15 residues. The CDR3 spells CAISESPGTTIEQFF. In nucleotides, the CDR3 is TGTGCCATCAGTGAGTCCCCCGGGACAACCATTGAGCAGTTCTTC.

The chain employs TRBV18 and TRBJ2-2; a weak D match, TRBD2 (7 bases). CDR3 length: 16 amino acids. V lost 0 bases to trimming and J lost 4 bases, with 12 bases between them. Per the germline V gene, CDR1 is KGHSH and CDR2 is LQKENI. The CDR3 nucleotides read TGTGCCAGCTCACCACCCGGGGGGCGCGGCACCGGGGAGCTGTTTTTT. Its protein product is CASSPPGGRGTGELFF.

The rearrangement joins TRBV6-1 to TRBJ2-2; 9 bases fit TRBD1. This CDR3 is 13 amino acids long. Germline-derived CDR1 and CDR2 are MNHNS and SASEGT. Trimming at V came to 6 bases and at J to 6 bases, leaving 2 bases not matched to a gene. This CDR3 is CASRGQGPGELFF. DNA of the CDR3: TGTGCCAGCAGGGGACAGGGACCCGGGGAGCTGTTTTTT.

This rearrangement joins TRBV27 to TRBJ2-7; D is undetermined. CDR1 is MNHEY and CDR2 is SMNVEV in the germline V gene (reference sequence). V was cut by 2 bases and J by 5 bases, with 10 bases left in between. The length of the CDR3 is 13 residues. The CDR3 loop reads CASSLVGAHEQYF. CDR3 nucleotide sequence: TGTGCCAGCAGTTTAGTTGGAGCCCACGAGCAGTACTTC.

V usage is TRBV20-1 and J usage is TRBJ2-5; perhaps TRBD1 as D (5 bases). The V gene lost 4 bases and the J gene lost 3 bases, with 6 bases spanning the gap. The CDR3 runs 11 residues. Germline V CDR1 and CDR2: DFQATT, SNEGSKA (reference sequence). The CDR3 here is CSAIREETQYF. CDR3 DNA: TGCAGTGCTATCAGGGAAGAGACCCAGTACTTC.

V gene TRBV19 combines with J gene TRBJ2-7; D remains unclear. Trimming stripped 0 bases from V and 0 bases from J, with 6 bases between. This CDR3 contains 14 residues. Germline CDR1 and CDR2: LNHDA and SQIVND (reference sequence). The CDR3 spells CASSIDTYSYEQYF. CDR3 bases: TGTGCCAGTAGTATAGACACCTACTCCTACGAGCAGTACTTC.

The V and J genes are TRBV9 and TRBJ2-2, with D hard to call. This CDR3 has 15 amino acids. Between the trimmed V and J ends, which lost 4 bases and 1 base, there was a span of 11 bases. The germline gives CDR1 SGDLS, CDR2 YYNGEE. CDR3 sequence (DNA): TGTGCCAGCAGCCCCCGACTTGTGAACACCGGGGAGCTGTTTTTT. Its protein is CASSPRLVNTGELFF.

This clone was seen only a few times. The same CDR3 can be traced to other DNA sequences in this sample. The rearrangement links TRBV10-1 to TRBJ2-1, with 7 bases identical to TRBD1. V dropped 0 bases and J dropped 0; count of bases not matched to a gene: 2. This CDR3 comprises 16 residues. CDR1 WNHNN and CDR2 SYGVQD come from the germline V gene (reference sequence). CDR3 sequence: CASSESRGSSYNEQFF. As DNA, the CDR3 is TGCGCCAGCAGTGAGTCCAGGGGGAGCTCCTACAATGAGCAGTTCTTC.

The chain carries TRBV5-4 and TRBJ1-1, with D possibly TRBD1 on 5 matching bases. Germline loops: CDR1 SGHNT, CDR2 YYREEE (reference sequence). V shed 0 bases and J shed 1 base, with 7 bases lying between them. The CDR3 is 14 amino acids. CDR3 nucleotides: TGTGCCAGCAGCTTGGGGGGCAGGAACACTGAAGCTTTCTTT. Encoded protein: CASSLGGRNTEAFF.

This clone was observed a single time. This rearrangement joins TRBV27 to TRBJ1-2, with 7 positions matching TRBD1. J was trimmed by 1 base and V by 5 bases; bases with no gene match: 7. CDR3 length: 15 residues. Germline V lookup: CDR1 MNHEY, CDR2 SMNVEV (reference sequence). DNA for the CDR3: TGTGCCAGCAGTCCCCGGGCAGGGGGTAACTATGGCTACACCTTC. It codes for CASSPRAGGNYGYTF.

This chain connects TRBV5-1 to TRBJ2-2; TRBD2 agrees at 13 bases. Per germline, CDR1 SGHRS and CDR2 YFSETQ. V gave up 4 bases and J gave up 6 bases; unmatched junction bases: 6. This CDR3 comprises 16 residues. The DNA for the CDR3 is TGCGCCAGCAGCCCGCGGACTAGCGGGGGTTCCGGGGAGCTGTTTTTT. This translates into CASSPRTSGGSGELFF. The full variable domain, rest sourced from reference TRBV5-1 and TRBJ2-2, is KAGVTQTPRYLIKTRGQQVTLSCSPISGHRSVSWYQQTPGQGLQFLFEYFSETQRNKGNFPGRFSGRQFSNSRSEMNVSTLELGDSALYLCASSPRTSGGSGELFFGEGSRLTVL.

In this sample, this clone turned up a few times. The chain joins TRBV14 to TRBJ2-7, with 7 bases fitting TRBD2. From germline, CDR1 is SGHDN and CDR2 FVKESK. The CDR3 runs 15 residues. V lost 0 bases, J lost 6 bases, and 8 bases stayed unmatched. Written as DNA, the CDR3 is TGTGCCAGCAGCCAAGATTGGGAGGGCGGAGGCGAGCAGTACTTC. Translation gives CASSQDWEGGGEQYF.

This clone has a single count. This sample includes further DNA sequences coding for the same CDR3. This sequence joins TRBV7-9 and TRBJ2-2, with a tentative D call TRBD2 (6 bases). Germline-derived CDR1 and CDR2 are SEHNR and FQNEAQ (reference sequence). V dropped 5 bases and J dropped 4 bases, with 8 bases sitting between them. The CDR3 is 13 amino acids. CDR3 sequence: CASSLSGTGELFF. The CDR3 region has the DNA TGTGCCAGCAGCCTTAGCGGCACCGGGGAGCTGTTTTTT.

The J gene is TRBJ2-5, the V gene TRBV5-6; a weak D match, TRBD2 (7 bases). V shed 2 bases and J shed 4 bases, with 12 bases lying between them. Germline V lookup: CDR1 SGHDT, CDR2 YYEEEE. The CDR3 contains 14 residues. This chain's CDR3 is CASSLGGARETQYF. The CDR3 DNA sequence: TGTGCCAGCAGCTTAGGGGGGGCCAGAGAGACCCAGTACTTC.

Only one count was recorded for this clone. Relative to the germline gene, one junction end is altered; a read error may explain this. This sequence joins TRBV12-5 and TRBJ1-5, with D uncertain. Germline values: CDR1 LGHNT, CDR2 FRNRAP. This CDR3 region has 11 residues. The CDR3 region is CASGLINPQAF. The CDR3 DNA sequence: TGTGCTAGTGGTTTGATTAATCCTCAGGCGTTT. The variable domain in full, completed from reference TRBV12-5 and TRBJ1-5, reads DARVTQTPRHKVTEMGQEVTMRCQPILGHNTVFWYRQTMMQGLELLAYFRNRAPLDDSGMPKDRFSAEMPDATLATLKIQPSEPRDSAVYFCASGLINPQAFGDGTRLSIL.

This clone has just one count. This chain connects TRBV19 to TRBJ2-2; 14 bases line up with TRBD2. Per germline, CDR1 LNHDA and CDR2 SQIVND (reference sequence). J lost 9 bases, V lost 1 base, and 4 bases had no gene match. This CDR3 comprises 16 residues. This CDR3 reads CASSIGLAGGQRELFF. The CDR3 DNA is TGTGCCAGTAGTATAGGACTAGCGGGGGGGCAACGGGAGCTGTTTTTT. Full variable domain (outside the CDR3, taken from reference TRBV19 and TRBJ2-2): DGGITQSPKYLFRKEGQNVTLSCEQNLNHDAMYWYRQDPGQGLRLIYYSQIVNDFQKGDIAEGYSVSREKKESFPLTVTSAQKNPTAFYLCASSIGLAGGQRELFFGEGSRLTVL.

This chain joins TRBV18 and TRBJ1-3; 9 positions match TRBD1. The CDR3 has 16 amino acids. J lost 3 bases, V lost 4 bases, and 7 bases had no gene match. Per germline, CDR1 KGHSH and CDR2 LQKENI. DNA of the CDR3: TGTGCCAGCTCACTCAACAGGGGGCAGGATGGAAACACCATATATTTT. This sequence encodes CASSLNRGQDGNTIYF.

This rearrangement joins TRBV7-9 to TRBJ2-4, with D possibly matching TRBD1 (6 bases). This CDR3 comprises 15 residues. The germline V and J ends were trimmed by 3 bases and 5 bases, with 14 bases remaining between them. Germline lookup yields CDR1 SEHNR and CDR2 FQNEAQ (reference sequence). CDR3 sequence: CASSFSNQGQNIQYF. CDR3 nucleotides: TGTGCCAGCAGCTTTTCCAATCAGGGGCAAAACATTCAGTACTTC.

CDR3: CASSRDSNNSPLHF. CDR3 DNA: TGTGCCAGCAGCCGGGACAGTAATAATTCACCCCTCCACTTT. The chain couples TRBV9 to TRBJ1-6, with 7 positions matching TRBD1. Germline V gene lookup returns CDR1 SGDLS and CDR2 YYNGEE. V was pared by 4 bases and J by 5 bases, with 3 bases of the junction left unmatched. The CDR3 has 14 residues.

V is TRBV2 and J is TRBJ1-3; 9 nucleotides agree with TRBD1. The CDR3 is 17 residues long. J gave up 4 bases and V 6 bases, and 13 bases lay outside the gene matches. Per germline, CDR1 SNHLY and CDR2 FYNNEI. CDR3 in DNA: TGTGCCAGCAGCAAACTCCAACAGGGGGCTGGGGGAAACACCATATATTTT. Its translation is CASSKLQQGAGGNTIYF.

This sequence joins TRBV5-4 and TRBJ1-3; tentative D call: TRBD1 (5 bases). There are 17 residues in the CDR3. V was pared by 4 bases and J by 1 base, with 18 bases between. CDR1 is SGHNT and CDR2 is YYREEE in the germline V gene (reference sequence). CDR3 residues: CASSIGGGYMSGNTIYF. The DNA of the CDR3 is TGTGCCAGCAGCATCGGGGGAGGGTATATGTCTGGAAACACCATATATTTT.

The chain joins TRBV30 to TRBJ1-3; TRBD1 is a possible D gene (6 bases). The length of the CDR3 is 14 residues. The germline gives CDR1 GTSNPN, CDR2 SVGIG (reference sequence). Trimming left V 4 bases short and J 3 bases short, with 13 bases between. The CDR3 reads CAWNRDSFGNTIYF. The DNA for the CDR3 is TGTGCCTGGAACAGGGATAGTTTTGGAAACACCATATATTTT.

This clone was seen a few times. The chain combines TRBV4-2 with TRBJ2-3; 11 bases fit TRBD2. The CDR3 sequence is 16 residues long. Germline CDR1 is LGHNA and CDR2 is YNFKEQ. Germline trimming cut 4 bases from V and 3 bases from J; bases unmatched to any gene: 6. For the CDR3, the DNA is TGTGCCAGCAGCCTAAGTAGCGGGGGGGCGACAGATACGCAGTATTTT. Protein: CASSLSSGGATDTQYF.

This clone has more than one count but fewer than ten. The genes are TRBV9 and TRBJ2-5; 7 bases are shared with TRBD2. The CDR3 is 14 residues long. V was clipped by 0 bases and J by 3 bases; unmatched bases: 2. The germline V gene encodes CDR1 SGDLS and CDR2 YYNGEE. CDR3 DNA sequence: TGTGCCAGCAGCGTAGGGGCGGGGGAAGAGACCCAGTACTTC. It specifies CASSVGAGEETQYF.